This section outlines one T cell receptor (beta chain) sequence together with its context. Its antigen remains unknown. Clones were read by immunoSEQ multiplex PCR, and TCRdb kept only the in-frame ones, dropping some. The sample lists around 180,000 clones; 88% were seen once. The source of the sample is a study of radiation and T cells in renal cell carcinoma. V gave up 1 base and J gave up 3 bases; unmatched junction bases: 3. Germline V gives CDR1 LNHNV, CDR2 YYDKDF (reference sequence). The length of the CDR3 is 16 residues. The time point is: blood 4 weeks post-SBRT, at nephrectomy. Treatment noted: 15 Gy SBRT to primary tumor, nephrectomy 4 weeks later. Nephrectomy followed 15 Gy stereotactic body radiation by 4 weeks. Clear cell pathology was present in this patient's renal cell carcinoma. General study results and limits: Pretreatment tumor biopsies were lacking, so baseline clonotypes are unknown. From baseline, blood top tumor clonotypes peaked at 2 weeks post-radiation.

The sequences come from blood, collected from a patient whose treatment included radiotherapy and nephrectomy. The V and J genes are TRBV15 and TRBJ2-1; 10 positions agree with TRBD2. The TCR sequence derives from a woman between 45 and 60 years old with renal cell carcinoma. CDR3 loop: CATSRGSGGIYNEQFF. DNA of the CDR3: TGTGCCACCAGCAGAGGTAGCGGGGGGATCTACAATGAGCAGTTCTTC.